This is a list of T cell receptor beta chains from one sample in a study of cytomegalovirus exposure and HLA in healthy donors. Here immunoSEQ multiplex PCR was the method, and the copy in TCRdb shows in-frame clones only, minus some. Counted here are 150,000 to 200,000 clones, about three quarters occurring once; the ten biggest clones make up 6.3%. Sequenced input: PBMCs. The receptor source for this set is a man in his forties or fifties in good health and CMV-seropositive. The CDR3 runs from the conserved cysteine through the conserved F or W. A D gene is named only where the DNA matches it firmly. The listing skips clone size in some rows; elsewhere it reads once, few, many or a size class.

j_call v_call clone_size d_call cdr3_nt cdr3_aa
TRBJ2-5 TRBV4-2 . . TGTGCCAGCAGCCAAGCCGCGGTACAAGAGACCCAGTACTTC CASSQAAVQETQYF
TRBJ1-5 TRBV12-5 . TRBD1 TGTGCTAGTGGTCAGGGGGTCGGGGATCAGCCCCAGCATTTT CASGQGVGDQPQHF
TRBJ2-7 TRBV10-1 . . TGCGCCAGCAGACGCGGACTCTCCAAGGCCTACGAGCAGTACTTC CASRRGLSKAYEQYF
TRBJ1-4 TRBV2 . . TGTGCCAGCAGTGAAGCGGGTCGGGTCGAAAAACTGTTTTTT CASSEAGRVEKLFF
TRBJ2-5 TRBV5-1 . TRBD1 TGCGCCAGCAGCTTCTCGGGACAGAGACAAGAGACCCAGTACTTC CASSFSGQRQETQYF
TRBJ1-3 TRBV13 . . TGTGCCAGCAGCTTAGATGGCTTAAGATTATCGCGAAACACCATATATTTT CASSLDGLRLSRNTIYF
TRBJ1-5 TRBV6-1 . TRBD1 TGTGCCGGAGGGGGACAGGCTTCCGGCCAGCATTTT CAGGGQASGQHF
TRBJ1-5 TRBV25-1 few . TGTGCCAGCGAGGGGGGGCATGATCAGCCCCAGCATTTT CASEGGHDQPQHF
TRBJ2-7 TRBV2 . TRBD1 TGTGCCAGCAGAGGGACAGGGTCCGGCGAGCAGTACTTC CASRGTGSGEQYF
TRBJ2-1 TRBV19 . TRBD2 TGTGCCAGTAGTATAGACCAGACTAGCGGGGTCTCGAATGAGCAGTTCTTC CASSIDQTSGVSNEQFF
TRBJ2-1 TRBV5-1 . . TGCGCCAGCAGCTTGCGATCGAGGGGGAGTAACAATGAGCAGTTCTTC CASSLRSRGSNNEQFF
TRBJ2-3 TRBV13 few . TGTGCCAGCAGCTTACAGGCTACAGATACGCAGTATTTT CASSLQATDTQYF
TRBJ2-5 TRBV11-3 . . TGTGCCAGCAGCCCCGAGCGGCTGGAGACCCAGTACTTC CASSPERLETQYF
TRBJ1-1 TRBV28 . TRBD1 TGTGCCATCGACGGGACAGGGATTAGCACTGAAGCTTTCTTT CAIDGTGISTEAFF
TRBJ2-7 TRBV2 . TRBD2 TGTGCCAGCATGATGTGGCTAGCGGTTTCCGAGGGCTACGAGCAGTACTTC CASMMWLAVSEGYEQYF
TRBJ2-7 TRBV5-1 . TRBD2 TGCGCCAGCAGCTTGGGGCTAGCGGGAGGACCCAACGAGCAGTACTTC CASSLGLAGGPNEQYF
TRBJ1-5 TRBV30 . TRBD1 TGTGCCTGGACGACACAGGGGATCCATAGCAATCAGCCCCAGCATTTT CAWTTQGIHSNQPQHF
TRBJ2-5 TRBV10-2 once TRBD2 TGCGCCAGCAGGGATCCGGTAGCGGGGCAAGAGACCCAGTACTTC CASRDPVAGQETQYF
TRBJ1-1 TRBV18 few TRBD1 TGTGCCAGCTCACCTGCACAGGGGTCGACTGAAGCTTTCTTT CASSPAQGSTEAFF
TRBJ1-2 TRBV27 once . TGTGCCAGCAGGGGATCAGGGTTTGGCTATGGCTACACCTTC CASRGSGFGYGYTF
TRBJ1-6 TRBV27 . TRBD1 TGTGCCAGCAGGGCCCGGACAGGGTATAATTCACCCCTCCACTTT CASRARTGYNSPLHF
TRBJ1-1 TRBV19 . . TGTGCCAGTAGTACCCAGGTTGATACTGAAGCTTTCTTT CASSTQVDTEAFF
TRBJ1-2 TRBV30 . . TGTGCCTGGAGTGTAGCGGGGTCCCCTGGCTACACCTTC CAWSVAGSPGYTF
TRBJ1-6 TRBV6-6 . . TGTGCCAGCAGTTATTGGGACACCGTCCATAATTCACCCCTCCACTTT CASSYWDTVHNSPLHF
TRBJ1-1 TRBV4-1 few . TGCGCCAGCAGCCAAGATTGGCCAGGGTGGAACACTGAAGCTTTCTTT CASSQDWPGWNTEAFF
TRBJ1-1 TRBV10-3 . . TGTGCCATCAGTGAGTCAGGGGGTCGAAATTTGAACACTGAAGCTTTCTTT CAISESGGRNLNTEAFF
TRBJ2-7 TRBV5-1 once . TGCGCCAGCAGCTTGTTCGACCTTGGTATTGGCAACTACGGGCAGTACTTC CASSLFDLGIGNYGQYF
TRBJ1-1 TRBV28 . . TGTGCCAGCTTAGGGCGGGCAGAAGCTTTCTTT CASLGRAEAFF
TRBJ1-2 TRBV5-6 . TRBD1 TGTGCCAGCAGCTTGGACGGGCCAGGGGGCTATCATGGCTACACCTTC CASSLDGPGGYHGYTF
TRBJ1-1 TRBV4-1 . TRBD1 TGCGCCAGCAGCCAAGAAAGCGGAAGACAGGGCAACTCTGAAGCTTTCTTT CASSQESGRQGNSEAFF
TRBJ1-2 TRBV5-1 . TRBD1 TGCGCCAGCAGCTTAGACAGGGGCTATGGCTACACCTTC CASSLDRGYGYTF
TRBJ2-1 TRBV5-1 . TRBD1 TGCGCCAGCAGCGCTCTACAGGGGGCGGTTAGTAATGAGCAGTTCTTC CASSALQGAVSNEQFF
TRBJ1-1 TRBV6-6 . TRBD1 TGTGCCAGCAGCAAACCGGGACAGGGGGACACTGAAGCTTTCTTT CASSKPGQGDTEAFF
TRBJ2-1 TRBV10-1 . TRBD1 TGCGCCAGCAGTGAGCAATCAGGGGGTAATGAGCAGTTCTTC CASSEQSGGNEQFF
TRBJ2-7 TRBV2 . . TGTGCCAGCAGCGACTCCTACGAGCAGTACTTC CASSDSYEQYF
TRBJ2-3 TRBV5-1 . TRBD2 TGCGCCAGCAGCTTGGAAACTAGCGACCGCACAGATACGCAGTATTTT CASSLETSDRTDTQYF
TRBJ1-2 TRBV27 once . TGTGCCAGCAGTTTATCCGCGCGCAGTCCCGGGTCTTATGGCTACACCTTC CASSLSARSPGSYGYTF
TRBJ2-1 TRBV23-1 . TRBD2 TGCGCCAGCAGTCAATCCGGCCTAGCGGGAGGGGATGAGCAGTTCTTC CASSQSGLAGGDEQFF
TRBJ2-7 TRBV5-5 . . TGTGCCAGCAGCTGGCGAACAGGAGAGCAGTACTTC CASSWRTGEQYF
TRBJ2-3 TRBV7-2 . . TGTGCCAGCAGCTTAGGCTACCTTAGCACAGATACGCAGTATTTT CASSLGYLSTDTQYF
TRBJ2-7 TRBV2 . . TGTGCCAGCAGTTGGACTGGCGAGCAGTACTTC CASSWTGEQYF
TRBJ1-2 TRBV30 . TRBD1 TGTGCCTGGAGTAGGGACAGGGGCTACGATGGCTACACCTTC CAWSRDRGYDGYTF
TRBJ2-3 TRBV7-3 . . TGTGCCAGCAGCTTAAACTCCATGCAGTATTTT CASSLNSMQYF
TRBJ1-5 TRBV6-1 . . TGTGCCAGCAGCTACCTCCCGGGTAGCAATCAGCCCCAGCATTTT CASSYLPGSNQPQHF